The clone carrying this T cell receptor beta chain was seen repeatedly, ten times or more. The record originates from a study of spatial heterogeneity in lung cancer. TCRdb used MiXCR to reprocess the 5' RACE reads, holding one entry per CDR3 protein. The data contain 80,000 to 95,000 distinct CDR3 sequences, around 9% of them seen just once; the ten biggest clones take up around 7%. CDR3 size: 13 residues. Trimming cost V 0 bases and J 8 bases, with 13 bases left between them. The germline V gene encodes CDR1 SQVTM and CDR2 ANQGSEA. This sample's time point: sample taken at primary tumor resection. Whole RNA obtained from tumor, nontumor lung or frozen PBMC underwent sequencing without sorting. The donor population consisted of approximately 70 patients with untreated, early-stage non-small cell lung cancer.

The chain employs TRBV29-1 and TRBJ1-1; D is undetermined. The specimen was PBMCs, collected at surgery. The sequence was collected from a male donor with early-stage non-small cell lung cancer. CDR3 nucleotide sequence: TGCAGCGTTGAAGATCCGGCCCCCGCGGAAGCTTTCTTT. Translated: CSVEDPAPAEAFF.